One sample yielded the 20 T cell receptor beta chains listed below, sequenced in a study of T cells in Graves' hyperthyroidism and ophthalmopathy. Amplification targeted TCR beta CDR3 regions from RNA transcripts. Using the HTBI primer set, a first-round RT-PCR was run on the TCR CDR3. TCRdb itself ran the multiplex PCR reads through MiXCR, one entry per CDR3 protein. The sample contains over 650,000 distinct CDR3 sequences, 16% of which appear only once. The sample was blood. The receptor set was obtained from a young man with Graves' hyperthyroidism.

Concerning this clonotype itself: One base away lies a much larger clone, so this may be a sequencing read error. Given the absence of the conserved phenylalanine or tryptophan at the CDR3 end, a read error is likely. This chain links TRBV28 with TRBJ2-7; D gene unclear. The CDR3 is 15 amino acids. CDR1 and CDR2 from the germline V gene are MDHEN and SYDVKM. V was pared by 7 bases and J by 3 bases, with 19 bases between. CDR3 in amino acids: CASTVLGGTLYEQYL. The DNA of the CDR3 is TGTGCCAGCACAGTGTTAGGCGGAACCCTCTACGAGCAGTACTTA.

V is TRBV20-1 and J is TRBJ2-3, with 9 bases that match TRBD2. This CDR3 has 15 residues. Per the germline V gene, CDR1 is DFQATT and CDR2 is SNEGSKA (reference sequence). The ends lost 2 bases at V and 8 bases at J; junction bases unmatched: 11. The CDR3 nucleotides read TGCAGTGCTAGATCGACTAGCGGAGGACGCGGTACGCAGTATTTT. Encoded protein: CSARSTSGGRGTQYF.

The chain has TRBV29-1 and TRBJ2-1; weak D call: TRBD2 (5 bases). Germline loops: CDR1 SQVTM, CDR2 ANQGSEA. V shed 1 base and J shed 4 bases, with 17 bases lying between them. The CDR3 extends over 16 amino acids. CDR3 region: CSVEAPLAHDYNEQFF. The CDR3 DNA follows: TGCAGCGTTGAAGCCCCCCTAGCACATGATTACAATGAGCAGTTCTTC.

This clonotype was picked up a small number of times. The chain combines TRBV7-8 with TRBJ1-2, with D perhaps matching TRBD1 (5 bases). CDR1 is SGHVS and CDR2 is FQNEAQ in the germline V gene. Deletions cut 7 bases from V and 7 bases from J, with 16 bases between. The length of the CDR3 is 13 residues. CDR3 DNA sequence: TGTGCCAGCAAACCGGGGGGGGTCGGTGGCTACACCTTC. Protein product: CASKPGGVGGYTF.

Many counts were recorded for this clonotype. This CDR3 is CASSQTGGTHNEQFF. The CDR3 region has the DNA TGTGCCAGCAGCCAGACAGGGGGCACACACAATGAGCAGTTCTTC. The V gene is TRBV11-2, the J gene TRBJ2-1; 10 nucleotides line up with TRBD1. The CDR3 runs to 15 residues. Germline lookup yields CDR1 SGHAT and CDR2 FQNNGV. The junction had 6 bases not matched to a gene; V was cut back by 5 bases and J by 5 bases.

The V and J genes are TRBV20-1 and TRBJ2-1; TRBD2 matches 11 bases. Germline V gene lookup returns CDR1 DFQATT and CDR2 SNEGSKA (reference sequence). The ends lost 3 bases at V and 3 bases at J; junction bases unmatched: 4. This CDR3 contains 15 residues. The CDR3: CSASVSGRDYNEQFF. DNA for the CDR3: TGCAGTGCTAGTGTTAGCGGGAGGGACTACAATGAGCAGTTCTTC.

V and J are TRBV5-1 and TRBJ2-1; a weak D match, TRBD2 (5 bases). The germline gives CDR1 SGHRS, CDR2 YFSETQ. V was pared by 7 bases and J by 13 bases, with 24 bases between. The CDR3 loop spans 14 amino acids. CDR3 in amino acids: CASAGGSTRSEQFF. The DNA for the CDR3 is TGCGCCAGCGCAGGCGGGTCTACCCGGTCGGAACAGTTCTTC.

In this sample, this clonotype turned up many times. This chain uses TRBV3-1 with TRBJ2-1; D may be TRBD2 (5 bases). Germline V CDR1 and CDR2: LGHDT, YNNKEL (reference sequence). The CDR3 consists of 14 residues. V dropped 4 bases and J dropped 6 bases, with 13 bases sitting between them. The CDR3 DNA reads TGTGCCAGCAGCCCAAGCGGAGATTCCAATGAGCAGTTCTTC. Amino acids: CASSPSGDSNEQFF.

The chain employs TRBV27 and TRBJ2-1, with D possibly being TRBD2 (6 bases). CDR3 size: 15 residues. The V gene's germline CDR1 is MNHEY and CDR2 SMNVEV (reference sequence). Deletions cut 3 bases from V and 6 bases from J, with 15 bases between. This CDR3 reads CASSLSGVASNEQFF. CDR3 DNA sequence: TGTGCCAGCAGTTTGTCGGGAGTTGCTAGCAATGAGCAGTTCTTC.

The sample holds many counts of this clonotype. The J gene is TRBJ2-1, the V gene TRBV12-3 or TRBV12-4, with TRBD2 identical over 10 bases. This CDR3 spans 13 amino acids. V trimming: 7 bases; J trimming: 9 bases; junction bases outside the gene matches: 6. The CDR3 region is CASTQREGPEQFF. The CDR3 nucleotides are TGTGCCAGCACGCAGCGGGAGGGCCCTGAGCAGTTCTTC.

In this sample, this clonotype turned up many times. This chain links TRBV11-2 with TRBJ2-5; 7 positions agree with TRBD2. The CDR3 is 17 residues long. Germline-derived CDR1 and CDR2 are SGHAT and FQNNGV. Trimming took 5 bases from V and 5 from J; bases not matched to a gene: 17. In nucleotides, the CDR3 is TGTGCCAGCAGCCCTACCCCCGGACTAGTAGGAAGGGAGACCCAGTACTTC. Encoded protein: CASSPTPGLVGRETQYF.

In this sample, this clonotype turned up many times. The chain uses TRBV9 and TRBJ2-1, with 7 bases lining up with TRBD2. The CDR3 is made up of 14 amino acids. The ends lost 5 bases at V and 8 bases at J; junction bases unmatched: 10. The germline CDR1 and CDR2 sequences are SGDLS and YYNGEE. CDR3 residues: CASSGGGSGDEQFF. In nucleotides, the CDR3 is TGTGCCAGCAGTGGGGGTGGGAGCGGGGATGAGCAGTTCTTC. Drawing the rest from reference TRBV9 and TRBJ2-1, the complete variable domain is DSGVTQTPKHLITATGQRVTLRCSPRSGDLSVYWYQQSLDQGLQFLIQYYNGEERAKGNILERFSAQQFPDLHSELNLSSLELGDSALYFCASSGGGSGDEQFFGPGTRLTVL.

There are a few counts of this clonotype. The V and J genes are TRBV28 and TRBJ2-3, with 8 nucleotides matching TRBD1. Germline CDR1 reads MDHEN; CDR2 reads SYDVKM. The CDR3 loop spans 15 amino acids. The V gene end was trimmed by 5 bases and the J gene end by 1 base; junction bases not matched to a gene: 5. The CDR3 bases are TGTGCCAGCAGTCCCAGGGGGCAAGGCACAGATACGCAGTATTTT. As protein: CASSPRGQGTDTQYF.

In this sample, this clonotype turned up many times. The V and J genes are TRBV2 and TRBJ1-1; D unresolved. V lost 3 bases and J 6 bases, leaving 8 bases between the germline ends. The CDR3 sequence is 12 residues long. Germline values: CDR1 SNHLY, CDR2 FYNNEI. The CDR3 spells CASSERGAEAFF. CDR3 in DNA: TGTGCCAGCAGTGAGCGGGGTGCTGAAGCTTTCTTT.

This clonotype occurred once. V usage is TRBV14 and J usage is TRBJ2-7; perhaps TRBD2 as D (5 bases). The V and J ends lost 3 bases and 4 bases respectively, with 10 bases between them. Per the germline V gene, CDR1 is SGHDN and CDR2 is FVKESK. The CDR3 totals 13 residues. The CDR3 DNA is TGTGCCAGCAGCCAGGATGGGGAGTACGAGCAGTACTTC. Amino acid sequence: CASSQDGEYEQYF.

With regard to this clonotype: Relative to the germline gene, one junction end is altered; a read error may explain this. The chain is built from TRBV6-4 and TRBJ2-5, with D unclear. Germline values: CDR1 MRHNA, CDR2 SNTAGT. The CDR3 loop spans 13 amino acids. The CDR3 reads CASSYSNPPHQYF. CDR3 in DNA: TGTGCCAGCAGTTACTCGAACCCCCCGCACCAGTACTTC.

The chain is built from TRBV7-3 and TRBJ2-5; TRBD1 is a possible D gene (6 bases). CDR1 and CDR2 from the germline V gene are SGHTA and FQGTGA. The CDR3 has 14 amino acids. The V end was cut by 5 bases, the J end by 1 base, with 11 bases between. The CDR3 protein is CASSLGHTQETQYF. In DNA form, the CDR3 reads TGTGCCAGCAGCCTGGGACATACCCAAGAGACCCAGTACTTC.

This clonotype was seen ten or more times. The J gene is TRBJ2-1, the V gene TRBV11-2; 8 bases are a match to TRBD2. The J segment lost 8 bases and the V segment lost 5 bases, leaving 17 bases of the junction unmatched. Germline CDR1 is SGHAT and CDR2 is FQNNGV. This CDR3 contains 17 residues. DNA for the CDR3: TGTGCCAGCAGCCGAACCCTACTAGCGGCTCTACTCGATGAGCAGTTCTTC. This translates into CASSRTLLAALLDEQFF.

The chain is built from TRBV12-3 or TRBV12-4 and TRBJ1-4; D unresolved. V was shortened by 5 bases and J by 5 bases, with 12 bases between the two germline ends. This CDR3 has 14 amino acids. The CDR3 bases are TGTGCCAGCAGTCCGCCGCGGAGGAATGAAAAACTGTTTTTT. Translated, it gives CASSPPRRNEKLFF.

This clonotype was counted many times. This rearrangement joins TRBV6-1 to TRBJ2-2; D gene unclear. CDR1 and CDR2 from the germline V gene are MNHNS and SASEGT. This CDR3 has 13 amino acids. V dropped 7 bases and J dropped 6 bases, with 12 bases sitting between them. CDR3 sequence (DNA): TGTGCCAGCACCCGAGGTGGACCCGGGGAGCTGTTTTTT. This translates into CASTRGGPGELFF.